The 11 T cell receptor beta chains reported below all come from one sample, sequenced in a study of graft-versus-host responses after intestinal transplantation. Data came from immunoSEQ multiplex PCR; TCRdb stores just in-frame clones and leaves some out. The sample consists of approximately 86,000 clones, roughly nine tenths of them appearing once. No antigen is known for these receptors. The sequencing used unstimulated CD4+ T cells sorted from spleen or lymph node cells, collected before intestinal transplant. Receptors were obtained from a human donor who received an intestinal transplant.

This chain links TRBV6-5 with TRBJ2-2, with 9 bases aligning to TRBD2. The germline CDR1 and CDR2 sequences are MNHEY and SVGAGI. This CDR3 spans 16 amino acids. Trimming at V came to 2 bases and at J to 6 bases, leaving 7 bases not matched to a gene. CDR3 amino acids: CASSYGGGAPPGELFF. CDR3 coding DNA: TGTGCCAGCAGTTACGGCGGGGGGGCCCCCCCCGGGGAGCTGTTTTTT.

The chain recombines TRBV6-5 with TRBJ2-7; 7 bases map to TRBD1. The CDR3 totals 15 residues. CDR1 is MNHEY and CDR2 is SVGAGI in the germline V gene. The V segment lost 5 bases and the J segment 2 bases; nucleotides outside the gene matches: 9. CDR3 sequence (DNA): TGTGCCAGCAGTCACCGGGACAGAGGCCCCTACGAGCAGTACTTC. Translated: CASSHRDRGPYEQYF.

This chain connects TRBV7-2 to TRBJ2-7; D perhaps matches TRBD1 (5 bases). Trimming left V 1 base short and J 0 bases short, with 7 bases between. CDR3 length equals 14 residues. Germline loops: CDR1 SGHTA, CDR2 FQGNSA. In DNA form, the CDR3 reads TGTGCCAGCAGCTTAGTAGACAGCTCCTACGAGCAGTACTTC. Translation: CASSLVDSSYEQYF.

For this clone: Relative to the germline gene, one junction end is altered; a read error may explain this. The chain couples TRBV2 to TRBJ2-7; TRBD1 matches at 10 bases. The CDR3 loop spans 10 amino acids. Germline V CDR1 and CDR2: SNHLY, FYNNEI. Here the CDR3 DNA reads TGTGCCAGCAGGGGGACAGGGGTCGACTTC. Translation: CASRGTGVDF. Full variable domain (rest looked up from reference TRBV2 and TRBJ2-7): EPEVTQTPSHQVTQMGQEVILRCVPISNHLYFYWYRQILGQKVEFLVSFYNNEISEKSEIFDDQFSVERPDGSNFTLKIRSTKLEDSAMYFCASRGTGVDFGPGTRLTVT.

The chain has TRBV7-9 and TRBJ1-1, with unresolved D. Germline values: CDR1 SEHNR, CDR2 FQNEAQ (reference sequence). V shed 4 bases and J shed 1 base, with 7 bases lying between them. This CDR3 contains 13 residues. Here the CDR3 reads CASSWEENTEAFF. In DNA, the CDR3 is TGTGCCAGCAGCTGGGAGGAGAACACTGAAGCTTTCTTT.

The gene calls are TRBV7-9 and TRBJ2-1, with 8 bases matching TRBD1. Germline values: CDR1 SEHNR, CDR2 FQNEAQ (reference sequence). The V segment lost 2 bases and the J segment 8 bases; nucleotides outside the gene matches: 8. This CDR3 spans 15 amino acids. This chain's CDR3 is CASSLRGQGWDEQFF. CDR3 DNA: TGTGCCAGCAGCTTACGAGGACAGGGCTGGGATGAGCAGTTCTTC.

The chain links TRBV10-2 to TRBJ1-4; 10 bases are shared with TRBD1. CDR3 size: 15 residues. CDR1 is WSHSY and CDR2 is SAAADI in the germline V gene. The ends lost 2 bases at V and 6 bases at J; junction bases unmatched: 3. The CDR3: CASSEGDRGDEKLFF. CDR3 in DNA: TGCGCCAGCAGTGAGGGGGACAGGGGAGATGAAAAACTGTTTTTT.

The chain couples TRBV5-1 to TRBJ2-5; tentative D call: TRBD1 (6 bases). Trimming shortened V by 6 bases and J by 2 bases, and 14 bases separated the two germline ends. CDR1 and CDR2 from the germline V gene are SGHRS and YFSETQ. The CDR3 length is 14 residues. CDR3 sequence reads: CASKQGSVQETQYF. CDR3 DNA sequence: TGCGCCAGCAAACAGGGATCGGTTCAAGAGACCCAGTACTTC.

The chain uses TRBV11-3 and TRBJ1-5; D unresolved. Germline values: CDR1 SGHNT, CDR2 YENEEA. This CDR3 is built from 13 residues. The V end was cut by 3 bases, the J end by 5 bases, with 8 bases between. The CDR3: CASSFGLHQPQHF. The CDR3, as DNA: TGTGCCAGCAGCTTCGGTCTACATCAGCCCCAGCATTTT.

The chain employs TRBV30 and TRBJ1-2, with D possibly matching TRBD1 (5 bases). The V gene lost 3 bases and the J gene lost 5 bases, with 13 bases spanning the gap. CDR3 size: 13 residues. CDR1 is GTSNPN and CDR2 is SVGIG in the germline V gene (reference sequence). The CDR3 is CAWRGLGTYGYTF. As DNA, the CDR3 is TGTGCCTGGAGGGGGTTAGGGACTTATGGCTACACCTTC.

The chain uses TRBV6-5 and TRBJ1-2, with D uncertain. This CDR3 comprises 11 residues. Germline loops: CDR1 MNHEY, CDR2 SVGAGI. The V and J ends lost 4 bases and 4 bases respectively, with 4 bases between them. In DNA, the CDR3 is TGTGCCAGCAGTTCAGGCTATGGCTACACCTTC. It is translated as CASSSGYGYTF.